This T cell receptor beta chain was found in a study of T cells in women clearing cervical HPV infection (dated by TCRdb to 2016 to 2018). A note on the overall study: The cases were 25 to 30 women with histologically confirmed HPV16-related CIN3 or worse, and 2 of those women had invasive cancers. Because only a few women had HLA typing data, the possibility that HLA type acted as a confounder could not be ruled out. Cases and controls were matched on year of sample collection and on age within five years. Controls were 25 or so women whose single incident HPV16 infection cleared within 12 months without precancer or cancer developing. For cases, a median interval of roughly 150 days, with an interquartile range of 90 to 200 days, was observed between lesion detection and blood sampling. Five blinded duplicates per group were added as quality controls, giving about 60 samples: 50 or so participants and around ten replicates. A median age of 34 years was observed in cases versus approximately 40 in controls, and no significant differences in baseline characteristics were found. The parent cohort enrolled roughly 9,400 women aged 18 or older in Guanacaste, Costa Rica, in 1993 to 1994 and followed the women for about 7 years. An exploratory proof-of-principle case-control study, nested within the Guanacaste HPV Natural History Study in Costa Rica, was conducted to compare TCR repertoires across cervical HPV16 outcomes. Blood from cases was drawn at the visit where the lesion was first identified, while blood from controls was drawn once the infection was no longer detected.

TCR beta CDR3 regions were amplified by multiplex PCR using the immunoSEQ assay from an average of roughly 1,300 ng genomic DNA per sample. To correct primer bias, the assay used a complete synthetic TCR repertoire to set an amplification baseline. The amplicons were sequenced using the Illumina platform. The paper's processing steps were these. Error correction of the sequences involved clustering with frequency ratios plus a modified nearest-neighbor algorithm, after which the sequences were analyzed in the immunoSEQ Analyzer using IMGT gene definitions. At each rarefaction depth, TCR richness and evenness were averaged over 20 rarefaction repeats, and samples with fewer sequences than the depth were excluded. Wilcoxon rank sum tests with FDR correction were used to compare V, D and J gene relative abundances between the groups. For the blinded duplicates, the intraclass correlation was 95% to 96% for TCR richness and averaged about 75% across about 64 gene segments. Entries here come from immuneACCESS through TCRdb and include only in-frame sequences with V and J called. Some clones fail to appear in such tables; in the studies checked, an unresolved V gene covers under half of the shortfall, and the cause of the remainder is unknown. V, J and clone size are those of that table, while D and trimming were read from the DNA. This sample's table has entries for over 45,000 clones. In total, the top ten clones hold around 1.6% of the sample.

Every participant had a single incident cervical HPV16 infection, and women with prevalent HPV16 infections were excluded. Cervical HPV DNA was detected with MY09/MY11 PCR, and genotyping was done by dot-blot hybridization. Under 17 mL of heparinized blood was centrifuged, after which the buffy coat was aliquoted, frozen at -30 degrees C, and then stored at -80 degrees C. QIAGEN kits were used to extract genomic DNA from buffy coat specimens. The V and J ends are trimmed by 4 bases and 3 bases, leaving 11 bases between them. CDR1 is given as SGHRS and CDR2 as YFSETQ, both from the germline V gene. CDR3 length: 13 amino acids, cysteine to phenylalanine. Shown are 30 bases from within the CDR3, in frame from base 1. Study-level results and caveats: The cross-sectional design could not show whether associations preceded infection or resulted from it; effector/memory subsets and HPV-specific T cells were not isolated. Cases were distinguished from controls with an estimated AUC of approximately 0.83 by random forest classifiers combining richness and V gene abundances. CIN3+ cases had significantly higher TCR repertoire richness than controls across sequencing depths, but evenness did not differ between the groups. T-cell numbers per sample were unknown, so richness differences could reflect varying T-cell content rather than repertoire biology. Cases had lower TRBV6-7 relative abundance than controls (about 0.1% versus 0.15%; Bonferroni P = 0.0008).

Regarding this clone: Its antigen remains unidentified. The read ends 3 residues before the CDR3 terminus; that terminus is restored from the germline J gene.

This TCR was recovered from a woman aged 18-70 years with a cervical HPV16 infection that either progressed to CIN3+ or cleared (not recorded which). The chain was built from TRBV5-1 and TRBJ2-7; matching of 5 bases hints at TRBD1 as the D gene. The specimen was blood buffy coat. The CDR3 here reads CASSPTGNYEQYF. The CDR3 DNA, read in part, is TGCGCCAGCAGCCCTACAGGTAACTACGAG.